This T cell receptor beta chain is drawn from a study of identical twins' blood T cells. General observations from the study: Out-of-frame TCRbeta clonotypes reportedly had markedly more similar V usage in twins than unrelated donors. Twins shared more top CDR3 clonotypes than unrelated donors did.

Looked up from germline, CDR1 is DFQATT and CDR2 is SNEGSKA (reference sequence). This CDR3 spans 13 amino acids. This clonotype has more than one count but fewer than ten. Its antigen is not known. TCRdb recomputed calls from the 5' RACE reads with MiXCR, one row per CDR3 protein. The table includes hundreds of thousands of distinct CDR3 sequences, about 28% detected once. The material sequenced was PBMCs. This receptor was taken from a woman aged 18 to 50 in good health. The J gene is TRBJ2-3, the V gene TRBV20-1; 8 bases agree with TRBD1. The CDR3: CRIQGAGTDTQYF. Here the CDR3 DNA reads TGCAGGATCCAGGGGGCCGGTACAGATACGCAGTATTTT.